The clone carrying this TCR beta chain was seen more than once but under ten times. CDR1 and CDR2 (germline): KGHSH, LQKENI. The length of the CDR3 is 16 residues. The trim removed 3 bases at V and 7 bases at J, leaving 10 bases unmatched. The sample originates from a study of blood T cell repertoires in COVID-19. Background on the study: COVID-19 samples, acute and convalescent, were from the United States, Italy and Spain. In each case, the material was cDNA or gDNA derived from T cells, B-cell-depleted T cells, or PBMCs.

The repertoire was sequenced with immunoSEQ multiplex PCR; TCRdb's copy has only in-frame clones and lacks some. Of about 120,000 clones detected, about 75% appear once; the ten largest clones hold around 16%. The sample consisted of peripheral blood. The TCR originated in a woman aged 80 or older with active or convalescent COVID-19. The chain recombines TRBV18 with TRBJ2-4; 9 positions agree with TRBD2. CDR3 region: CASSPNSGSHRNIQYF. DNA for the CDR3: TGTGCCAGCTCACCCAATAGCGGGAGCCACCGGAACATTCAGTACTTC.